A selection of T cell receptor beta chains follows, all from one sample in a study of CD8 T cells in Susac syndrome. TCRdb re-called the immunoSEQ multiplex PCR reads through MiXCR, storing one row per CDR3 protein. The data show some 180,000 distinct CDR3 sequences, about 93% seen once. Sequencing was performed on CD4+ T cells from PBMCs. Every receptor here comes from a human donor with Susac syndrome. Both conserved end residues are part of each CDR3. Fields, in order: CDR3 protein, CDR3 DNA, D gene, clone size, V gene, J gene, CDR3 length. The D gene is left open where the match is weak. The listing skips clone size in some rows; elsewhere it reads once, few, many or a size class.

CDR3 protein: CASKDRGYGEKLFF
CDR3 DNA: TGTGCCAGCAAGGACAGGGGGTATGGGGAAAAACTGTTTTTT
D gene: TRBD1
clone size: once
V gene: TRBV28
J gene: TRBJ1-4
CDR3 length: 14

CDR3 protein: CASSRGTTNTGELFF
CDR3 DNA: TGTGCCAGCTCACGCGGGACTACGAACACCGGGGAGCTGTTTTTT
D gene: TRBD2
clone size: NA
V gene: TRBV18
J gene: TRBJ2-2
CDR3 length: 15

CDR3 protein: CSARGDSHSDTQYF
CDR3 DNA: TGCAGTGCTAGAGGGGATAGCCACAGCGATACGCAGTATTTT
D gene: NA
clone size: NA
V gene: TRBV20-1
J gene: TRBJ2-3
CDR3 length: 14

CDR3 protein: CASSWVAGGTRTQYF
CDR3 DNA: TGTGCCAGCAGCTGGGTGGCAGGGGGTACGAGGACCCAGTACTTC
D gene: TRBD1
clone size: few
V gene: TRBV7-2
J gene: TRBJ2-5
CDR3 length: 15

CDR3 protein: CSGGGETQYF
CDR3 DNA: TGCTCGGGGGGGGGAGAGACCCAGTACTTC
D gene: TRBD2
clone size: NA
V gene: TRBV7-9
J gene: TRBJ2-5
CDR3 length: 10

CDR3 protein: CASSPFRTGGGEQYF
CDR3 DNA: TGTGCCAGCAGCCCCTTTAGGACAGGGGGAGGCGAGCAGTACTTC
D gene: TRBD1
clone size: NA
V gene: TRBV7-8
J gene: TRBJ2-7
CDR3 length: 15

CDR3 protein: CASREAGARGQPQHF
CDR3 DNA: TGTGCCAGCAGGGAGGCGGGGGCGCGCGGTCAGCCCCAGCATTTT
D gene: NA
clone size: NA
V gene: TRBV27
J gene: TRBJ1-5
CDR3 length: 15

CDR3 protein: CAISDTVAASGELFF
CDR3 DNA: TGTGCCATCAGTGATACTGTAGCGGCCTCCGGGGAGCTGTTTTTT
D gene: NA
clone size: NA
V gene: TRBV10-3
J gene: TRBJ2-2
CDR3 length: 15

CDR3 protein: CASSPTQGNSPLHF
CDR3 DNA: TGTGCCAGTAGTCCTACACAGGGAAATTCACCCCTCCACTTT
D gene: NA
clone size: NA
V gene: TRBV19
J gene: TRBJ1-6
CDR3 length: 14

CDR3 protein: CSVVVGTNYEQYF
CDR3 DNA: TGCAGCGTTGTTGTCGGGACTAACTACGAGCAGTACTTC
D gene: TRBD2
clone size: NA
V gene: TRBV29-1
J gene: TRBJ2-7
CDR3 length: 13

CDR3 protein: CSVGGQTGQPQHF
CDR3 DNA: TGCAGCGTGGGGGGACAAACTGGGCAGCCCCAGCATTTT
D gene: NA
clone size: NA
V gene: TRBV29-1
J gene: TRBJ1-5
CDR3 length: 13

CDR3 protein: CSARAPSGTPNYGYTF
CDR3 DNA: TGCAGTGCTAGAGCCCCATCCGGGACGCCTAACTATGGCTACACCTTC
D gene: NA
clone size: NA
V gene: TRBV20-1
J gene: TRBJ1-2
CDR3 length: 16

CDR3 protein: CASSFMETQYF
CDR3 DNA: TGTGCCAGCAGCTTTATGGAGACCCAGTACTTC
D gene: NA
clone size: NA
V gene: TRBV7-9
J gene: TRBJ2-5
CDR3 length: 11

CDR3 protein: CASSHDRGSYNSPLHF
CDR3 DNA: TGTGCCAGCAGCCACGACAGGGGATCCTATAATTCACCCCTCCACTTT
D gene: TRBD1
clone size: NA
V gene: TRBV4-2
J gene: TRBJ1-6
CDR3 length: 16

CDR3 protein: CASSHRVGGGLTDTQYF
CDR3 DNA: TGTGCCAGCAGCCATCGTGTGGGGGGCGGACTCACAGATACGCAGTATTTT
D gene: NA
clone size: NA
V gene: TRBV11-2
J gene: TRBJ2-3
CDR3 length: 17

CDR3 protein: CASSGPEMNTEAFF
CDR3 DNA: TGTGCCAGCAGCGGACCAGAAATGAACACTGAAGCTTTCTTT
D gene: NA
clone size: NA
V gene: TRBV7-9
J gene: TRBJ1-1
CDR3 length: 14

CDR3 protein: CASSSPGPTQYF
CDR3 DNA: TGTGCCAGCAGTTCCCCCGGGCCTACGCAGTATTTT
D gene: NA
clone size: NA
V gene: TRBV6-2/TRBV6-3
J gene: TRBJ2-3
CDR3 length: 12

CDR3 protein: CASSLFGAGGLNNEQFF
CDR3 DNA: TGCGCCAGCAGCTTGTTCGGAGCGGGAGGGTTAAACAATGAGCAGTTCTTC
D gene: TRBD2
clone size: NA
V gene: TRBV5-1
J gene: TRBJ2-1
CDR3 length: 17

CDR3 protein: CASSPTGYEQYF
CDR3 DNA: TGTGCCAGCAGCCCGACAGGGTACGAGCAGTACTTC
D gene: TRBD1
clone size: NA
V gene: TRBV7-9
J gene: TRBJ2-7
CDR3 length: 12

CDR3 protein: CASSEPGTGVFREQYF
CDR3 DNA: TGCGCCAGCAGTGAGCCAGGGACAGGGGTCTTTAGGGAGCAGTACTTC
D gene: TRBD1
clone size: NA
V gene: TRBV10-2
J gene: TRBJ2-7
CDR3 length: 16

CDR3 protein: CASSATRSSYNEQFF
CDR3 DNA: TGTGCCAGCAGCGCTACCCGGAGCTCCTACAATGAGCAGTTCTTC
D gene: NA
clone size: NA
V gene: TRBV3-1
J gene: TRBJ2-1
CDR3 length: 15

CDR3 protein: CSAKSATNYEQYF
CDR3 DNA: TGCAGTGCTAAAAGCGCCACCAACTACGAGCAGTACTTC
D gene: NA
clone size: NA
V gene: TRBV20-1
J gene: TRBJ2-7
CDR3 length: 13

CDR3 protein: CASSWTGQELYGYTF
CDR3 DNA: TGCGCCAGCAGCTGGACGGGACAGGAACTCTATGGCTACACCTTC
D gene: TRBD1
clone size: NA
V gene: TRBV5-1
J gene: TRBJ1-2
CDR3 length: 15

CDR3 protein: CASSQAPLAEGADTQYF
CDR3 DNA: TGTGCCAGCAGCCAAGCTCCCTTAGCGGAAGGGGCAGATACGCAGTATTTT
D gene: NA
clone size: NA
V gene: TRBV14
J gene: TRBJ2-3
CDR3 length: 17

CDR3 protein: CSAPTVANNYNEQFF
CDR3 DNA: TGCAGTGCCCCCACGGTAGCGAACAACTACAATGAGCAGTTCTTC
D gene: NA
clone size: NA
V gene: TRBV20-1
J gene: TRBJ2-1
CDR3 length: 15

CDR3 protein: CASSLGSGQAPYGYTF
CDR3 DNA: TGTGCCAGCAGCTTAGGGTCGGGACAGGCTCCCTATGGCTACACCTTC
D gene: TRBD1
clone size: NA
V gene: TRBV11-2
J gene: TRBJ1-2
CDR3 length: 16

CDR3 protein: CASSAGPGQPQHF
CDR3 DNA: TGTGCCAGCAGCGCCGGGCCGGGTCAGCCCCAGCATTTT
D gene: NA
clone size: NA
V gene: TRBV6-2/TRBV6-3
J gene: TRBJ1-5
CDR3 length: 13

CDR3 protein: CASMKGLAEAFF
CDR3 DNA: TGTGCCAGCATGAAGGGGTTGGCTGAAGCTTTCTTT
D gene: NA
clone size: NA
V gene: TRBV19
J gene: TRBJ1-1
CDR3 length: 12

CDR3 protein: CASSPFNYGNYSNQPQHF
CDR3 DNA: TGCGCCAGCAGCCCTTTCAACTACGGAAACTATAGCAATCAGCCCCAGCATTTT
D gene: NA
clone size: NA
V gene: TRBV5-1
J gene: TRBJ1-5
CDR3 length: 18

CDR3 protein: CASSPLTAENEKLFF
CDR3 DNA: TGTGCCAGCTCACCACTGACAGCAGAAAATGAAAAACTGTTTTTT
D gene: NA
clone size: NA
V gene: TRBV18
J gene: TRBJ1-4
CDR3 length: 15

CDR3 protein: CSVETSGTYNEQFF
CDR3 DNA: TGCAGCGTTGAAACTAGCGGGACCTACAATGAGCAGTTCTTC
D gene: TRBD2
clone size: NA
V gene: TRBV29-1
J gene: TRBJ2-1
CDR3 length: 14

CDR3 protein: CSAILGPSNQPQHF
CDR3 DNA: TGCAGTGCCATTCTTGGGCCTAGCAATCAGCCCCAGCATTTT
D gene: NA
clone size: NA
V gene: TRBV20-1
J gene: TRBJ1-5
CDR3 length: 14

CDR3 protein: CASSLMSRGVGETQYF
CDR3 DNA: TGTGCCAGCAGCTTAATGAGTAGGGGAGTGGGAGAGACCCAGTACTTC
D gene: NA
clone size: NA
V gene: TRBV13
J gene: TRBJ2-5
CDR3 length: 16

CDR3 protein: CASSNKGLPPIGTDTQYF
CDR3 DNA: TGTGCCAGCAGCAACAAGGGACTCCCTCCCATTGGCACAGATACGCAGTATTTT
D gene: NA
clone size: NA
V gene: TRBV6-1
J gene: TRBJ2-3
CDR3 length: 18

CDR3 protein: CASRPPGATDTQYF
CDR3 DNA: TGTGCCAGCAGACCTCCGGGCGCCACAGATACGCAGTATTTT
D gene: NA
clone size: NA
V gene: TRBV7-8
J gene: TRBJ2-3
CDR3 length: 14

CDR3 protein: CASSFGAEETQYF
CDR3 DNA: TGCGCCAGCAGCTTTGGCGCTGAAGAGACCCAGTACTTC
D gene: NA
clone size: NA
V gene: TRBV5-1
J gene: TRBJ2-5
CDR3 length: 13

CDR3 protein: CASSSQGGANVLTF
CDR3 DNA: TGTGCCAGCAGTTCACAGGGGGGGGCCAACGTCCTGACTTTC
D gene: TRBD1
clone size: NA
V gene: TRBV6-5
J gene: TRBJ2-6
CDR3 length: 14

CDR3 protein: CASSPSQENIQYF
CDR3 DNA: TGTGCCAGCTCACCATCCCAAGAAAACATTCAGTACTTC
D gene: NA
clone size: NA
V gene: TRBV18
J gene: TRBJ2-4
CDR3 length: 13

CDR3 protein: CASRRQGFTYEQYF
CDR3 DNA: TGTGCCAGCAGAAGACAGGGATTTACCTACGAGCAGTACTTC
D gene: TRBD1
clone size: NA
V gene: TRBV7-2
J gene: TRBJ2-7
CDR3 length: 14

CDR3 protein: CASSPGQGDTGELFF
CDR3 DNA: TGCGCCAGCAGCCCTGGACAGGGCGACACCGGGGAGCTGTTTTTT
D gene: TRBD1
clone size: NA
V gene: TRBV5-1
J gene: TRBJ2-2
CDR3 length: 15

CDR3 protein: CASSLGWGLGNEKLFF
CDR3 DNA: TGTGCCAGCAGCTTAGGGTGGGGGCTGGGTAATGAAAAACTGTTTTTT
D gene: NA
clone size: NA
V gene: TRBV7-2
J gene: TRBJ1-4
CDR3 length: 16

CDR3 protein: CSAKGSTRGYTEAFF
CDR3 DNA: TGCAGTGCTAAGGGCAGCACTCGCGGGTACACTGAAGCTTTCTTT
D gene: NA
clone size: NA
V gene: TRBV20-1
J gene: TRBJ1-1
CDR3 length: 15

CDR3 protein: CASSPPGSSYGYTF
CDR3 DNA: TGTGCCAGCTCCCCTCCAGGGAGTAGCTATGGCTACACCTTC
D gene: NA
clone size: NA
V gene: TRBV27
J gene: TRBJ1-2
CDR3 length: 14

CDR3 protein: CSVSPGLYSNTEAFF
CDR3 DNA: TGCAGCGTCTCCCCTGGGCTCTACTCTAACACTGAAGCTTTCTTT
D gene: NA
clone size: NA
V gene: TRBV29-1
J gene: TRBJ1-1
CDR3 length: 15

CDR3 protein: CSARGTRRETQYF
CDR3 DNA: TGCAGTGCCCGGGGGACTCGGAGGGAGACCCAGTACTTC
D gene: NA
clone size: NA
V gene: TRBV20-1
J gene: TRBJ2-5
CDR3 length: 13

CDR3 protein: CASSPNGGASLYEQYF
CDR3 DNA: TGTGCCAGCTCACCGAACGGGGGGGCCTCCCTCTACGAGCAGTACTTC
D gene: TRBD2
clone size: NA
V gene: TRBV18
J gene: TRBJ2-7
CDR3 length: 16

CDR3 protein: CASSSTRSVNSPLHF
CDR3 DNA: TGTGCCAGTAGTAGTACCCGGTCGGTAAATTCACCCCTCCACTTT
D gene: NA
clone size: NA
V gene: TRBV19
J gene: TRBJ1-6
CDR3 length: 15

CDR3 protein: CSVEEEINTGELFF
CDR3 DNA: TGCAGCGTGGAAGAGGAAATTAACACCGGGGAGCTGTTTTTT
D gene: NA
clone size: once
V gene: TRBV29-1
J gene: TRBJ2-2
CDR3 length: 14

CDR3 protein: CASSSTSGQGILETQYF
CDR3 DNA: TGTGCCAGCAGCTCAACCTCCGGACAGGGTATCCTGGAGACCCAGTACTTC
D gene: TRBD1
clone size: NA
V gene: TRBV11-2
J gene: TRBJ2-5
CDR3 length: 17

CDR3 protein: CASSLNRGGELFF
CDR3 DNA: TGTGCCAGCAGCTTAAACCGCGGAGGGGAGCTGTTTTTT
D gene: NA
clone size: once
V gene: TRBV7-3
J gene: TRBJ2-2
CDR3 length: 13

CDR3 protein: CASSRIPGSSGSSSTDTQYF
CDR3 DNA: TGTGCCAGCAGCCGTATCCCTGGGTCTAGCGGGTCCTCTAGCACAGATACGCAGTATTTT
D gene: TRBD2
clone size: NA
V gene: TRBV5-4
J gene: TRBJ2-3
CDR3 length: 20